These 26 T cell receptor beta chains originate from one sample sequenced in a study of OX40 agonist ivuxolimab in advanced cancers. Libraries were built with the immunoSEQ multiplex PCR assay. Sourced from immuneACCESS, this table was stored by TCRdb with only in-frame sequences that have V and J called. A share of the clones is absent; for the studies checked, an unresolved V gene accounts for under half, and the remainder has no known explanation. The sample has around 35,000 clones on record, roughly 81% of them singletons. The top ten constitute approximately 21% of the sample. This specimen was CD4+ or CD8+ T cells sorted from blood, taken in a trial of the OX40 agonist ivuxolimab. The receptors come from an adult with an advanced solid tumor such as melanoma, head and neck, liver or kidney cancer.

The rearrangement links TRBV11-2 to TRBJ2-3, with 7 bases fitting TRBD2. CDR3 length: 16 amino acids. Trimming cost V 1 base and J 0 bases; bases outside gene matches: 4. The germline gives CDR1 SGHAT, CDR2 FQNNGV. CDR3 region: CASSLVGGFSTDTQYF. In DNA form, the CDR3 reads TGTGCCAGCAGCTTAGTCGGGGGGTTTAGCACAGATACGCAGTATTTT.

The chain joins TRBV19 to TRBJ2-7, with TRBD1 identical over 7 bases. Trimming cost V 4 bases and J 6 bases; bases outside gene matches: 3. Looked up from germline, CDR1 is LNHDA and CDR2 is SQIVND (reference sequence). The CDR3 is 12 residues long. The CDR3 DNA follows: TGTGCCAGTAGTAACCGACAGGGCGAGCAGTACTTC. Protein product: CASSNRQGEQYF.

A word on this clone: Other DNA sequences from this sample encode an identical CDR3 as well. The chain recombines TRBV7-2 with TRBJ1-3; perhaps TRBD1 as D (5 bases). The V end lost 6 bases, the J end lost 0 bases, and 12 bases lay between the germline ends. Germline loops: CDR1 SGHTA, CDR2 FQGNSA. The CDR3 contains 15 residues. For the CDR3, the DNA is TGTGCCAGCAGTTCTCGGGGGAACTCTGGAAACACCATATATTTT. This translates into CASSSRGNSGNTIYF. Combining the CDR3 with reference TRBV7-2 and TRBJ1-3 gives the whole variable domain GAGVSQSPSNKVTEKGKDVELRCDPISGHTALYWYRQSLGQGLEFLIYFQGNSAPDKSGLPSDRFSAERTGGSVSTLTIQRTQQEDSAVYLCASSSRGNSGNTIYFGEGSWLTVV.

The V and J genes are TRBV18 and TRBJ2-3, with D hard to call. From germline, CDR1 is KGHSH and CDR2 LQKENI. Trimming took off 2 bases at V and 0 bases at J, with 15 bases between the two ends. There are 17 residues in the CDR3. The CDR3 sequence is CASSPSLGQTSTDTQYF. The CDR3 region has the DNA TGTGCCAGCTCACCAAGCTTAGGGCAGACTAGCACAGATACGCAGTATTTT.

This clone appeared a few times. The rearrangement links TRBV30 to TRBJ1-5, with D possibly being TRBD1 (6 bases). V lost 3 bases and J lost 4, with 10 bases in between. Germline lookup yields CDR1 GTSNPN and CDR2 SVGIG (reference sequence). The CDR3 sequence is 13 residues long. Written as DNA, the CDR3 is TGTGCCTGGAGCGGGACATTAAATCAGCCCCAGCATTTT. It is translated as CAWSGTLNQPQHF.

The genes are TRBV28 and TRBJ2-7; 7 bases are a match to TRBD1. J lost 5 bases, V lost 5 bases, and 6 bases had no gene match. Germline-derived CDR1 and CDR2 are MDHEN and SYDVKM. CDR3 length equals 13 residues. The CDR3: CASSPTGVHEQYF. CDR3 in DNA: TGTGCCAGCAGTCCCACAGGGGTCCACGAGCAGTACTTC.

This rearrangement joins TRBV5-1 to TRBJ2-5; the match to TRBD1 covers 7 bases. The CDR3 sequence is 13 residues long. V shed 4 bases and J 1 base; nucleotides not matched to a gene: 1. CDR1 is SGHRS and CDR2 is YFSETQ in the germline V gene. CDR3 coding DNA: TGCGCCAGCAGCGGGGACAGCCAAGAGACCCAGTACTTC. Protein: CASSGDSQETQYF.

V gene TRBV7-2 combines with J gene TRBJ2-2; possibly TRBD1 or TRBD2 for D (6 bases each). The CDR3 has 15 residues. Germline V gene lookup returns CDR1 SGHTA and CDR2 FQGNSA. Trimming took off 3 bases at V and 4 bases at J, with 12 bases between the two ends. Here the CDR3 reads CASSLGGWGTGELFF. As DNA, the CDR3 is TGTGCCAGCAGCTTGGGGGGCTGGGGCACCGGGGAGCTGTTTTTT.

The chain combines TRBV6-6 with TRBJ2-2, with 10 bases matching TRBD1. With V trimmed by 1 base and J by 7 bases, 6 bases remained unmatched. Per germline, CDR1 MNHNY and CDR2 SVGAGI (reference sequence). The CDR3 consists of 16 residues. CDR3 coding DNA: TGTGCCAGCAGTTACTTGACAGGGGGCCGTAGCGGGGAGCTGTTTTTT. Its translation is CASSYLTGGRSGELFF.

This clone was detected once. V usage is TRBV7-3 and J usage is TRBJ2-3; possibly TRBD2 for D (5 bases). The CDR3 has 14 amino acids. V was cut by 2 bases and J by 4 bases, with 10 bases left in between. From germline, CDR1 is SGHTA and CDR2 FQGTGA. The CDR3 bases are TGTGCCAGCAGCTTATCTAAGGGAGCAGATACGCAGTATTTT. This sequence encodes CASSLSKGADTQYF.

The chain uses TRBV28 and TRBJ1-3; D is uncertain. CDR1 and CDR2 from the germline V gene are MDHEN and SYDVKM. V gave up 0 bases and J gave up 0 bases, with 9 bases separating them. The length of the CDR3 is 16 residues. In DNA, the CDR3 is TGTGCCAGCAGTTTATGGGGCACCTACTCTGGAAACACCATATATTTT. Its translation: CASSLWGTYSGNTIYF.

V and J are TRBV5-4 and TRBJ2-2; D possibly corresponds to TRBD2 (6 bases). Trimming pared 0 bases from V and 2 bases from J, leaving 14 bases between. This CDR3 spans 17 amino acids. The V gene's germline CDR1 is SGHNT and CDR2 YYREEE (reference sequence). The chain's CDR3 is CASSLGFAGPNTGELFF. CDR3 nucleotides: TGTGCCAGCAGCTTGGGCTTCGCGGGGCCTAACACCGGGGAGCTGTTTTTT. Combining the CDR3 with reference TRBV5-4 and TRBJ2-2 gives the whole variable domain ETGVTQSPTHLIKTRGQQVTLRCSSQSGHNTVSWYQQALGQGPQFIFQYYREEENGRGNFPPRFSGLQFPNYSSELNVNALELDDSALYLCASSLGFAGPNTGELFFGEGSRLTVL.

The V and J genes are TRBV7-2 and TRBJ2-1; 14 bases match TRBD2. Germline V gene data show CDR1 as SGHTA and CDR2 as FQGNSA. V lost 5 bases, J lost 3 bases, and 9 bases stayed unmatched. The CDR3 has 18 amino acids. CDR3 region: CASSPRLAGGGDYNEQFF. CDR3 bases: TGTGCCAGCAGCCCCCGACTAGCGGGGGGGGGTGACTACAATGAGCAGTTCTTC.

J is TRBJ2-1 and V is TRBV10-3; 10 bases line up with TRBD2. The CDR3 has 17 amino acids. The ends lost 0 bases at V and 8 bases at J; junction bases unmatched: 10. Germline assignment: CDR1 ENHRY and CDR2 SYGVKD. The DNA of the CDR3 is TGTGCCATCAGTGAGTCCCCTGGAGCGGGAGGGAAGGATGAGCAGTTCTTC. Its translation is CAISESPGAGGKDEQFF.

This chain links TRBV2 with TRBJ2-6, with D uncertain. V was cut by 4 bases and J by 0 bases, with 4 bases left in between. The CDR3 covers 14 residues. Germline values: CDR1 SNHLY, CDR2 FYNNEI. This chain's CDR3 is CASSVLSGANVLTF. The CDR3 bases are TGTGCCAGCAGTGTTCTCTCTGGGGCCAACGTCCTGACTTTC.

As DNA, the CDR3 is TGTGCCAGCAGCTTAGAACACAGGGGGCACGATGGCTACACCTTC. It yields the protein CASSLEHRGHDGYTF. The rearrangement links TRBV7-9 to TRBJ1-2, with 9 positions matching TRBD1. Germline assignment: CDR1 SEHNR and CDR2 FQNEAQ (reference sequence). J was trimmed by 6 bases and V by 1 base; bases with no gene match: 6. The CDR3 has 15 residues.

The DNA for the CDR3 is TGCGCCAGCAGCTTACCGGACAGGCCTGCTAGCTCCTACAATGAGCAGTTCTTC. This sequence encodes CASSLPDRPASSYNEQFF. V usage is TRBV5-1 and J usage is TRBJ2-1, with 7 bases fitting TRBD1. Trimming removed 2 bases from V and 0 bases from J; junction bases left unmatched: 11. This CDR3 has 18 amino acids. In germline, CDR1 is SGHRS, CDR2 YFSETQ.

The rearrangement uses TRBV11-1 and TRBJ2-2; D unclear. The V end was cut by 6 bases, the J end by 2 bases, with 13 bases between. The CDR3 sequence is 15 residues long. CDR1 and CDR2 (germline): SGHAT, FQDESV (reference sequence). CDR3 protein: CASRRTRQNTGELFF. CDR3 in DNA: TGTGCCAGCAGACGCACTCGCCAAAACACCGGGGAGCTGTTTTTT.

The gene calls are TRBV9 and TRBJ1-4, with D hard to call. The length of the CDR3 is 17 residues. V lost 0 bases and J 3 bases, leaving 15 bases between the germline ends. CDR1 and CDR2 from the germline V gene are SGDLS and YYNGEE. CDR3 sequence (DNA): TGTGCCAGCAGCGTAGCCCCAACGCGAGCCGCTAATGAAAAACTGTTTTTT. It specifies CASSVAPTRAANEKLFF.

The chain couples TRBV6-5 to TRBJ1-2; D not resolved. The V and J ends lost 2 bases and 2 bases respectively, with 6 bases between them. Germline-derived CDR1 and CDR2 are MNHEY and SVGAGI. CDR3 length: 13 amino acids. For the CDR3, the DNA is TGTGCCAGCAGTTACGCCAGCAACTATGGCTACACCTTC. It encodes CASSYASNYGYTF.

The chain couples TRBV7-2 to TRBJ2-1, with unresolved D. From germline, CDR1 is SGHTA and CDR2 FQGNSA. CDR3 length: 14 residues. Trimming cost V 1 base and J 4 bases, with 8 bases left between them. The CDR3 sequence is CASSLEGAYNEQFF. The CDR3 region has the DNA TGTGCCAGCAGCTTAGAGGGTGCGTACAATGAGCAGTTCTTC.

The chain couples TRBV7-2 to TRBJ1-1; D not resolved. The CDR3 has 13 residues. V was clipped by 1 base and J by 12 bases, with 15 bases between them. Per germline, CDR1 SGHTA and CDR2 FQGNSA. CDR3 sequence reads: CASSLGISSDPFF. The CDR3 nucleotides are TGTGCCAGCAGCTTAGGTATCTCCTCGGACCCTTTCTTT.

In its sample, this clone was seen once. The chain combines TRBV19 with TRBJ2-4; no firm D call. Germline V gene sequence: CDR1 LNHDA, CDR2 SQIVND (reference sequence). CDR3 size: 15 residues. The V and J ends lost 7 bases and 0 bases respectively, with 13 bases between them. CDR3 in DNA: TGTGCCAGTATGGGTGGCAGCCCAGCCAAAAACATTCAGTACTTC. This sequence encodes CASMGGSPAKNIQYF.

In regard to this clone: At one end, the junction sequence differs from germline, possibly due to a read error. The chain has TRBV4-1 and TRBJ1-2; D perhaps matches TRBD1 (5 bases). The germline V gene encodes CDR1 MGHRA and CDR2 YSYEKL. The CDR3 loop spans 14 amino acids. The CDR3 here is CASSQYGGDYGHTF. As DNA, the CDR3 is TGCGCCAGCAGCCAATATGGGGGAGACTATGGCCACACCTTC.

This chain joins TRBV11-2 and TRBJ2-7; no definite D call. The CDR3 has 15 residues. In germline, CDR1 is SGHAT, CDR2 FQNNGV. Trimming shortened V by 2 bases and J by 4 bases, and 15 bases separated the two germline ends. For the CDR3, the DNA is TGTGCCAGCAGCTTACAGGCAGGTCGACTGTACGAGCAGTACTTC. This encodes CASSLQAGRLYEQYF.

This chain joins TRBV7-2 and TRBJ2-1; 7 bases map to TRBD1. V was pared by 5 bases and J by 4 bases, with 8 bases of the junction left unmatched. This CDR3 is 15 amino acids long. Germline CDR1 reads SGHTA; CDR2 reads FQGNSA. The CDR3 region is CASSQQRTGYNEQFF. The CDR3 DNA is TGTGCCAGCAGCCAACAGCGGACAGGTTACAATGAGCAGTTCTTC.